The 31 T cell receptor beta chains below were found in one sample sequenced in a study of CD8 T cells in Susac syndrome. The RNA, about 0.5 to 1 ug, was put through reverse transcription using random hexamers. TCRdb re-called the immunoSEQ multiplex PCR reads with MiXCR, one entry per CDR3 protein. The table has some 180,000 distinct CDR3 sequences, roughly 94% seen once. Sequencing was performed on CD4+ T cells from PBMCs. The receptors originated from a human donor with Susac syndrome.

V gene TRBV3-1 combines with J gene TRBJ1-1, with D maybe TRBD1 (6 bases). CDR1 is LGHDT and CDR2 is YNNKEL in the germline V gene (reference sequence). Trimming left V 4 bases short and J 3 bases short, with 18 bases between. This CDR3 has 16 amino acids. This CDR3 reads CASSPRIRTDDTEAFF. In DNA form, the CDR3 reads TGTGCCAGCAGCCCTCGTATAAGGACAGACGACACTGAAGCTTTCTTT. Supplemented by reference TRBV3-1 and TRBJ1-1, the full variable domain reads DTAVSQTPKYLVTQMGNDKSIKCEQNLGHDTMYWYKQDSKKFLKIMFSYNNKELIINETVPNRFSPKSPDKAHLNLHINSLELGDSAVYFCASSPRIRTDDTEAFFGQGTRLTVV.

This clonotype showed up just a few times. The chain is built from TRBV12-3 or TRBV12-4 and TRBJ1-1; D not resolved. This CDR3 spans 13 amino acids. V was trimmed by 2 bases and J by 0 bases, leaving 4 bases between them. The CDR3 nucleotides read TGTGCCAGCAGTTTACAGATGAACACTGAAGCTTTCTTT. Translation gives CASSLQMNTEAFF.

J is TRBJ2-1 and V is TRBV7-3; no clear D. The ends were cut back, 2 bases at V and 4 bases at J, with 6 bases in the middle. Germline assignment: CDR1 SGHTA and CDR2 FQGTGA. CDR3 length: 13 residues. In DNA form, the CDR3 reads TGTGCCAGCAGCTTATTGCGATACAATGAGCAGTTCTTC. It encodes CASSLLRYNEQFF.

CDR3 residues: CSVGDRNYGYTF. CDR3 DNA: TGCAGCGTCGGGGACAGGAACTATGGCTACACCTTC. The genes are TRBV29-1 and TRBJ1-2; the match to TRBD1 covers 8 bases. The CDR3 consists of 12 residues. The germline gives CDR1 SQVTM, CDR2 ANQGSEA. J was trimmed by 2 bases and V by 6 bases; bases with no gene match: 2.

This clonotype was seen a single time. The V call is TRBV5-4, the J call TRBJ2-5, with TRBD2 matching over 8 bases. The germline V gene has CDR1 SGHNT and CDR2 YYREEE (reference sequence). The CDR3 loop spans 14 amino acids. V dropped 4 bases and J dropped 4; count of bases not matched to a gene: 6. CDR3 nucleotide sequence: TGTGCCAGCAGCAAAAGAGCGGGAGCAGAGACCCAGTACTTC. Its protein is CASSKRAGAETQYF.

V and J are TRBV28 and TRBJ2-5; D is undetermined. The length of the CDR3 is 14 residues. V shed 4 bases and J shed 4 bases, with 13 bases lying between them. Looked up from germline, CDR1 is MDHEN and CDR2 is SYDVKM. This CDR3 is CASSSGPSGETQYF. DNA for the CDR3: TGTGCCAGCAGTTCCGGGCCTTCGGGAGAGACCCAGTACTTC.

V and J are TRBV3-1 and TRBJ2-3; D may be TRBD1 (7 bases). CDR1 is LGHDT and CDR2 is YNNKEL in the germline V gene (reference sequence). The CDR3 is 17 amino acids. V was clipped by 0 bases and J by 2 bases, with 15 bases between them. This CDR3 is CASSQDWTGGATDTQYF. CDR3 coding DNA: TGTGCCAGCAGCCAAGATTGGACAGGCGGGGCCACAGATACGCAGTATTTT.

The J gene is TRBJ2-5, the V gene TRBV7-9; maybe TRBD1 (5 bases). The CDR3 runs to 13 residues. V was shortened by 6 bases and J by 8 bases, with 16 bases between the two germline ends. CDR1 is SEHNR and CDR2 is FQNEAQ in the germline V gene (reference sequence). The CDR3: CASSLRGSGTQYF. CDR3 DNA sequence: TGTGCCAGCAGTCTAAGGGGAAGTGGTACCCAGTACTTC.

V is TRBV20-1 and J is TRBJ2-7, with D possibly being TRBD1 or TRBD2 (5 bases each). CDR1 is DFQATT, CDR2 SNEGSKA, per germline (reference sequence). This CDR3 comprises 14 residues. The V and J ends lost 2 bases and 3 bases respectively, with 14 bases between them. CDR3 sequence (DNA): TGCAGTGCTAGACCTCCGGGACCCCACTACGAGCAGTACTTC. Its translation: CSARPPGPHYEQYF.

Here the CDR3 DNA reads TGTGCCAGCAGTATGCCGTTGGACGGGAGCTGGAATGAGCAGTTCTTC. The encoded protein is CASSMPLDGSWNEQFF. The chain carries TRBV28 and TRBJ2-1, with a possible D match to TRBD2 (6 bases). Germline values: CDR1 MDHEN, CDR2 SYDVKM. The CDR3 has 16 amino acids. Trimming removed 5 bases at V and 7 bases at J, with 21 bases between.

This rearrangement joins TRBV28 to TRBJ2-1, with D possibly matching TRBD2 (6 bases). Germline V gives CDR1 MDHEN, CDR2 SYDVKM. Between the trimmed V and J ends, which lost 3 bases and 9 bases, there was a span of 9 bases. The CDR3 sequence is 12 residues long. The CDR3 protein is CASSLRRGEQFF. For the CDR3, the DNA is TGTGCCAGCAGTTTGAGGCGGGGTGAGCAGTTCTTC.

The V call is TRBV5-4, the J call TRBJ2-1; 10 bases align to TRBD1. The germline CDR1 and CDR2 sequences are SGHNT and YYREEE (reference sequence). V lost 2 bases to trimming and J lost 5 bases; unmatched junction nucleotides: 4. CDR3 size: 15 residues. CDR3 amino acids: CASSFDRGLNNEQFF. The CDR3, as DNA: TGTGCCAGCAGCTTTGACAGGGGGCTTAACAATGAGCAGTTCTTC.

V gene TRBV6-2 or TRBV6-3 combines with J gene TRBJ1-5, with D perhaps TRBD1 (5 bases). This CDR3 has 16 amino acids. V was clipped by 0 bases and J by 5 bases, with 14 bases between them. Germline CDR1 is MNHEY and CDR2 is SVGEGT. The CDR3 loop reads CASSYSRQGRDQPQHF. The CDR3 DNA follows: TGTGCCAGCAGTTACTCGCGGCAGGGTAGGGATCAGCCCCAGCATTTT.

The V call is TRBV2, the J call TRBJ2-7; no clear D. Germline V gene data show CDR1 as SNHLY and CDR2 as FYNNEI. Trimming took 7 bases from V and 2 from J, leaving 9 bases between them. The CDR3 loop spans 12 amino acids. CDR3 sequence reads: CASTERPYEQYF. For the CDR3, the DNA is TGTGCCAGCACTGAGAGACCCTACGAGCAGTACTTC.

The count of this clonotype is one. The chain uses TRBV5-4 and TRBJ2-2; D gene uncertain. The length of the CDR3 is 13 residues. The ends were cut back, 2 bases at V and 6 bases at J, with 8 bases in the middle. Germline assignment: CDR1 SGHNT and CDR2 YYREEE (reference sequence). Here the CDR3 reads CASSLTSSGELFF. DNA for the CDR3: TGTGCCAGCAGCTTAACATCGTCCGGGGAGCTGTTTTTT.

This clonotype was detected only once. The gene calls are TRBV20-1 and TRBJ1-6; D ambiguous. Germline values: CDR1 DFQATT, CDR2 SNEGSKA (reference sequence). V was cut by 0 bases and J by 4 bases, with 7 bases left in between. The CDR3 is made up of 14 amino acids. In DNA form, the CDR3 reads TGCAGTGCTAGAGAGGCGGCGTATAATTCACCCCTCCACTTT. This gives the protein CSAREAAYNSPLHF.

This CDR3 is CATSRDVTVQETQYF. The DNA of the CDR3 is TGTGCCACCAGCAGAGATGTCACAGTCCAAGAGACCCAGTACTTC. This chain links TRBV15 with TRBJ2-5; D is ambiguous. Between the trimmed V and J ends, which lost 0 bases and 1 base, there was a span of 9 bases. CDR3 length equals 15 residues. Germline CDR1 reads LNHNV; CDR2 reads YYDKDF (reference sequence).

This chain joins TRBV7-2 and TRBJ2-7; TRBD1 agrees at 9 bases. CDR1 is SGHTA and CDR2 is FQGNSA in the germline V gene. The ends lost 3 bases at V and 2 bases at J; junction bases unmatched: 8. CDR3 length: 16 residues. CDR3 DNA sequence: TGTGCCAGCAGCTTCATGGGGACAGGGAGGACCTACGAGCAGTACTTC. It yields the protein CASSFMGTGRTYEQYF.

V gene TRBV5-1 combines with J gene TRBJ2-2; the D gene could be TRBD1 or TRBD2 (5 bases each). The CDR3 runs 16 residues. With 1 base removed from V and 3 bases from J, the gap between germline ends came to 13 bases. Germline CDR1 and CDR2: SGHRS and YFSETQ. The DNA for the CDR3 is TGCGCCAGCAGCTTGAATATTGGGGGAGACACCGGGGAGCTGTTTTTT. It specifies CASSLNIGGDTGELFF.

This clonotype was counted a few times. The chain links TRBV20-1 to TRBJ2-7; perhaps TRBD1 as D (6 bases). The CDR3 covers 11 residues. Per germline, CDR1 DFQATT and CDR2 SNEGSKA (reference sequence). Trimming removed 6 bases at V and 1 base at J, with 7 bases between. For the CDR3, the DNA is TGCAGTGCCGGACAGTCCTACGAGCAGTACTTC. It yields the protein CSAGQSYEQYF.

The chain carries TRBV7-9 and TRBJ2-7; D is unresolved. The V end was cut by 2 bases, the J end by 5 bases, with 13 bases between. Germline-derived CDR1 and CDR2 are SEHNR and FQNEAQ (reference sequence). CDR3 length: 14 residues. The CDR3 DNA is TGTGCCAGCAGCTTAAAGTTCAAGAGTGACGAGCAGTACTTC. It is translated as CASSLKFKSDEQYF.

The V gene is TRBV30, the J gene TRBJ1-1, with a weak D call TRBD1 (5 bases). Between the trimmed V and J ends, which lost 0 bases and 7 bases, there was a span of 21 bases. The CDR3 length is 16 residues. Germline V CDR1 and CDR2: GTSNPN, SVGIG (reference sequence). CDR3 sequence: CAWSVPRAGSSGEAFF. In DNA form, the CDR3 reads TGTGCCTGGAGTGTACCCCGGGCAGGGAGTTCTGGTGAAGCTTTCTTT.

The chain combines TRBV28 with TRBJ2-7; D possibly corresponds to TRBD2 (6 bases). CDR1 is MDHEN and CDR2 is SYDVKM in the germline V gene. Trimming stripped 1 base from V and 6 bases from J, with 16 bases between. The length of the CDR3 is 15 residues. In DNA form, the CDR3 reads TGTGCCAGCAGTTTATTCCCGGGAGCATATTCCGAGCAGTACTTC. Its protein is CASSLFPGAYSEQYF.

The rearrangement uses TRBV4-2 and TRBJ2-7; D unclear. The CDR3 sequence is 14 residues long. The germline CDR1 and CDR2 sequences are LGHNA and YNFKEQ. Trimming left V 4 bases short and J 5 bases short, with 15 bases between. The chain's CDR3 is CASSLVLGTDEQYF. For the CDR3, the DNA is TGTGCCAGCAGCCTCGTCTTGGGCACCGACGAGCAGTACTTC.

The chain has TRBV4-2 and TRBJ1-2; 7 bases agree with TRBD1. This CDR3 is built from 14 residues. Germline lookup yields CDR1 LGHNA and CDR2 YNFKEQ. Trimming removed 0 bases from V and 4 bases from J; junction bases left unmatched: 2. The CDR3 coding sequence is TGTGCCAGCAGCCAAGACCCAGGGGGCTATGGCTACACCTTC. Protein: CASSQDPGGYGYTF.

The chain combines TRBV18 with TRBJ1-2; D ambiguous. CDR3 length equals 15 residues. Deletions cut 2 bases from V and 2 bases from J, with 12 bases between. Germline V lookup: CDR1 KGHSH, CDR2 LQKENI. The CDR3: CASSPKGIPNYGYTF. DNA for the CDR3: TGTGCCAGCTCACCAAAAGGGATACCAAACTATGGCTACACCTTC. The entire variable domain, with the rest obtained from reference TRBV18 and TRBJ1-2, is as follows: NAGVMQNPRHLVRRRGQEARLRCSPMKGHSHVYWYRQLPEEGLKFMVYLQKENIIDESGMPKERFSAEFPKEGPSILRIQQVVRGDSAAYFCASSPKGIPNYGYTFGSGTRLTVV.

The CDR3 sequence: CAWSRTDNQPQHF. CDR3 nucleotide sequence: TGTGCCTGGAGTAGGACAGATAATCAGCCCCAGCATTTT. The V and J genes are TRBV30 and TRBJ1-5; perhaps TRBD1 as D (6 bases). The CDR3 is 13 amino acids. Trimming pared 2 bases from V and 4 bases from J, leaving 9 bases between. Germline lookup yields CDR1 GTSNPN and CDR2 SVGIG (reference sequence).

V and J are TRBV12-3 or TRBV12-4 and TRBJ2-2; 10 positions agree with TRBD1. The CDR3 has 16 residues. V gave up 4 bases and J gave up 4 bases; unmatched junction bases: 6. CDR3 DNA: TGTGCCAGCAGTTGGGGAGACAGGGGGCGCACCGGGGAGCTGTTTTTT. Residues: CASSWGDRGRTGELFF.

CDR3 nucleotides: TGCAGTGCTACTGGGCCCGTTAACGACTATGGCTACACCTTC. Its protein product is CSATGPVNDYGYTF. The chain is built from TRBV20-1 and TRBJ1-2; no firm D call. This CDR3 is built from 14 residues. From germline, CDR1 is DFQATT and CDR2 SNEGSKA (reference sequence). V dropped 4 bases and J dropped 3 bases, with 15 bases sitting between them.

The chain links TRBV28 to TRBJ1-2; D perhaps matches TRBD1 (6 bases). CDR1 and CDR2 (germline): MDHEN, SYDVKM. Deletions cut 8 bases from V and 4 bases from J, with 17 bases between. The CDR3 extends over 14 amino acids. The DNA for the CDR3 is TGTGCCAGCTTGCGGGACAACGGACCCTATGGCTACACCTTC. Protein: CASLRDNGPYGYTF.

This chain uses TRBV6-5 with TRBJ2-5; the D gene is possibly TRBD1 (6 bases). Germline V CDR1 and CDR2: MNHEY, SVGAGI. The CDR3 covers 11 residues. The V end lost 8 bases, the J end lost 13 bases, and 17 bases lay between the germline ends. Written as DNA, the CDR3 is TGTGCCAGCTCCCAGGGGTCCCGGCTGTACTTC. It specifies CASSQGSRLYF.